Following are 16 T cell receptor beta chains from one sample sequenced in a study of post-analysis software for immune sequencing data. Their target antigens are unknown. Libraries were made from TCR beta cDNA, and they carried unique molecular identifiers. TCRdb re-called the PCR reads with MiXCR, one entry per CDR3 protein. The sample shows 170,000 or so distinct CDR3 sequences, about 29% of them seen only once. Broader study findings: Patients used about 5 TRBV segments, including TRBV5-6, TRBV5-1 and TRBV20-1, more often than controls.

Input material: blood. The receptor set was obtained from a girl between 10 and 17 years old with multiple sclerosis.

This chain connects TRBV7-8 to TRBJ1-1, with TRBD1 matching over 10 bases. This CDR3 is built from 17 residues. Germline V lookup: CDR1 SGHVS, CDR2 FQNEAQ. After removal of 3 bases from V and 3 bases from J, the junction contained 10 bases not matched to a gene. CDR3: CASSLPWGQGRYTEAFF. The CDR3 DNA is TGTGCCAGCAGCTTGCCGTGGGGACAGGGGCGCTACACTGAAGCTTTCTTT. The whole variable domain, remainder taken from reference TRBV7-8 and TRBJ1-1, is GAGVSQSPRYKVAKRGQDVALRCDPISGHVSLFWYQQALGQGPEFLTYFQNEAQLDKSGLPSDRFFAERPEGSVSTLKIQRTQQEDSAVYLCASSLPWGQGRYTEAFFGQGTRLTVV.

This clonotype was recorded many times. The chain carries TRBV12-3 or TRBV12-4 and TRBJ2-5; 10 bases are a match to TRBD2. This CDR3 has 16 amino acids. V lost 2 bases, J lost 4 bases, and 7 bases stayed unmatched. CDR3 residues: CASSLTSLAGVETQYF. CDR3 bases: TGTGCCAGCAGTTTAACTTCCCTAGCGGGAGTAGAGACCCAGTACTTC.

This clonotype was counted between two and nine times. The chain joins TRBV12-3 or TRBV12-4 to TRBJ1-1, with D maybe TRBD1 (6 bases). The CDR3 extends over 15 amino acids. The V and J ends lost 5 bases and 0 bases respectively, with 13 bases between them. The CDR3 coding sequence is TGTGCCAGCAGTCCGGGGGCAACCATGAACACTGAAGCTTTCTTT. Translated: CASSPGATMNTEAFF.

Notes on this clonotype: One end of the junction fails to match germline, which may point to a read error. CDR3 nucleotides: TGTGCTAGCAGCTCCGGGACGGACGGGCGCGAGACCCAGTACTTC. Translation gives CASSSGTDGRETQYF. The chain has TRBV7-7 and TRBJ2-5; D possibly matches TRBD1 or TRBD2 (5 bases each). The CDR3 length is 15 residues. In germline, CDR1 is SSHAT, CDR2 FNYEAQ (reference sequence).

J is TRBJ2-1 and V is TRBV24-1; 7 nucleotides agree with TRBD2. The CDR3 runs to 14 residues. J gave up 9 bases and V 7 bases, and 11 bases lay outside the gene matches. Germline assignment: CDR1 KGHDR and CDR2 SFDVKD. CDR3 loop: CATSVRSGTGEQFF. CDR3 coding DNA: TGTGCCACCAGCGTGAGGAGCGGGACTGGTGAGCAGTTCTTC.

This clonotype was observed at least ten times. The J gene is TRBJ1-2, the V gene TRBV9, with D unresolved. The CDR3 has 12 residues. V lost 0 bases, J lost 8 bases, and 8 bases lay in between. Per germline, CDR1 SGDLS and CDR2 YYNGEE. The CDR3 DNA sequence: TGTGCCAGCAGCGTAGGGTATGGCGGCTACACCTTC. This sequence encodes CASSVGYGGYTF.

This clonotype appeared many times. The chain employs TRBV6-5 and TRBJ2-4; D might be TRBD2 (5 bases). This CDR3 is 14 amino acids long. The germline V gene has CDR1 MNHEY and CDR2 SVGAGI. Trimming pared 2 bases from V and 2 bases from J, leaving 7 bases between. CDR3 region: CASSYGSSKNIQYF. For the CDR3, the DNA is TGTGCCAGCAGTTACGGGAGTTCCAAAAACATTCAGTACTTC.

The rearrangement joins TRBV12-3 or TRBV12-4 to TRBJ1-1; no clear D. The CDR3 totals 11 residues. The ends were cut back, 6 bases at V and 11 bases at J, with 13 bases in the middle. In nucleotides, the CDR3 is TGTGCCAGCAGCCGTGGGCGGCCGGCTTTCTTT. It is translated as CASSRGRPAFF.

This clonotype was found a few times. The rearrangement uses TRBV9 and TRBJ1-3; D is ambiguous. CDR1 is SGDLS and CDR2 is YYNGEE in the germline V gene. This CDR3 comprises 13 residues. Trimming shortened V by 3 bases and J by 1 base, and 5 bases separated the two germline ends. This chain's CDR3 is CASSGASGNTIYF. The CDR3, as DNA: TGTGCCAGCAGCGGAGCGTCTGGAAACACCATATATTTT.

V and J are TRBV7-9 and TRBJ2-4; 9 bases map to TRBD1. The DNA matches TRBJ2-7 better at its end, which makes the J call doubtful. CDR3 length: 14 residues. CDR1 and CDR2 (germline): SEHNR, FQNEAQ (reference sequence). CDR3 sequence: CASSRQGVIVEQYF. CDR3 DNA: TGTGCCAGCAGCCGACAGGGGGTCATCGTCGAGCAGTACTTC.

V is TRBV7-2 and J is TRBJ1-5; 7 bases fit TRBD1. The CDR3 extends over 14 amino acids. Losses at the gene ends were 1 base for V and 10 bases for J; bases not matched to a gene: 7. CDR1 SGHTA and CDR2 FQGNSA come from the germline V gene. The CDR3 DNA is TGTGCCAGCAGCTTAGGGATTGGGGACAGACCCCAGCATTTT. Translation: CASSLGIGDRPQHF.

The chain carries TRBV4-1 and TRBJ2-1, with 10 bases aligning to TRBD2. This CDR3 comprises 16 residues. With 0 bases clipped from V and 6 bases from J, the junction kept 5 bases outside the gene matches. CDR1 is MGHRA and CDR2 is YSYEKL in the germline V gene. The DNA for the CDR3 is TGCGCCAGCAGCCAAGATCGGACTAGCGGTTTCAATGAGCAGTTCTTC. Translated, it gives CASSQDRTSGFNEQFF.

The rearrangement joins TRBV5-6 to TRBJ2-7; D remains unclear. Germline V gene data show CDR1 as SGHDT and CDR2 as YYEEEE. With 0 bases removed from V and 0 bases from J, the gap between germline ends came to 10 bases. CDR3 size: 15 residues. DNA of the CDR3: TGTGCCAGCAGCTTGGCCGGGCAGGTCTCCTACGAGCAGTACTTC. Its translation: CASSLAGQVSYEQYF.

This clonotype appeared many times. This chain links TRBV9 with TRBJ1-2; TRBD1 agrees at 10 bases. The CDR3 totals 18 residues. Germline-derived CDR1 and CDR2 are SGDLS and YYNGEE. Trimming removed 4 bases from V and 0 bases from J; junction bases left unmatched: 12. The CDR3 DNA follows: TGTGCCAGCAGCATAGGTTCCGGGACAGGGGCAACTAACTATGGCTACACCTTC. It yields the protein CASSIGSGTGATNYGYTF.

Only a few counts were recorded for this clonotype. This chain joins TRBV12-3 or TRBV12-4 and TRBJ2-2; tentatively, D is TRBD2 (5 bases). V dropped 7 bases and J dropped 2 bases, with 11 bases sitting between them. The CDR3 has 14 amino acids. In nucleotides, the CDR3 is TGTGCCAGCACAAACGGGGTTAACACCGGGGAGCTGTTTTTT. This codes for CASTNGVNTGELFF.

The chain uses TRBV20-1 and TRBJ2-1; TRBD2 matches at 7 bases. With V trimmed by 1 base and J by 8 bases, 8 bases remained unmatched. Germline V gene data show CDR1 as DFQATT and CDR2 as SNEGSKA (reference sequence). The length of the CDR3 is 14 residues. The CDR3 spells CSARVPTSLYEQFF. CDR3 bases: TGCAGTGCTAGAGTTCCGACTAGCCTCTATGAGCAGTTCTTC.